Listed below are T cell receptor beta chains from one sample, sequenced in a study of T cell responses to AZD1222 COVID-19 vaccine. The repertoire was sequenced with immunoSEQ multiplex PCR; TCRdb's copy has only in-frame clones and lacks some. The table has some 130,000 clones, about 85% seen once. This specimen was peripheral blood, taken on day 0 of AZD1222 vaccination. Receptors were obtained from an adult in good health. Each CDR3 is given with its conserved first and last residue. D genes are given only for firm matches. Size tells how often a clone was seen (once, few, many) or the class of an expanded clone, and some rows leave it out.

CDR3 protein,CDR3 DNA,clone size,V gene,D gene,J gene
CASSYLRSYEQYF,TGTGCCAGCAGTTACCTCAGGTCCTACGAGCAGTACTTC,NA,TRBV6-6,NA,TRBJ2-7
CASNLLGASGKLFF,TGTGCCAGCAATCTGTTGGGGGCCAGTGGAAAACTGTTTTTT,NA,TRBV28,NA,TRBJ1-4
CAWSVRGAGYGYTF,TGTGCCTGGAGTGTACGGGGGGCGGGCTATGGCTACACCTTC,NA,TRBV30,NA,TRBJ1-2
CASRTRDSFPEAFF,TGTGCCAGCCGTACCCGGGACAGCTTCCCTGAAGCTTTCTTT,few,TRBV7-2,TRBD1,TRBJ1-1
CASSQRGVGTEAFF,TGTGCCAGCAGCCAAAGGGGAGTCGGCACTGAAGCTTTCTTT,NA,TRBV16,NA,TRBJ1-1
CASSQVADTGELFF,TGCGCCAGCAGCCAAGTTGCGGACACCGGGGAGCTGTTTTTT,NA,TRBV4-1,NA,TRBJ2-2
CASSLPSTDTQYF,TGCGCCAGCAGCTTGCCGAGCACAGATACGCAGTATTTT,few,TRBV5-1,NA,TRBJ2-3
CASSGAYEQYF,TGTGCCAGCAGTGGGGCCTACGAGCAGTACTTC,NA,TRBV2,NA,TRBJ2-7
CASRKQAYEQYF,TGTGCCAGCAGGAAACAGGCCTACGAGCAGTACTTC,NA,TRBV28,NA,TRBJ2-7
CSVEGIRQGTGELFF,TGCAGCGTTGAGGGTATCCGACAGGGCACCGGGGAGCTGTTTTTT,NA,TRBV29-1,TRBD1,TRBJ2-2
CASSLRGAYEQYF,TGTGCCAGCAGTTTAAGGGGTGCCTACGAGCAGTACTTC,NA,TRBV12-3/TRBV12-4,NA,TRBJ2-7
CASGDWQSTQYF,TGTGCCAGCGGTGACTGGCAATCGACGCAGTATTTT,NA,TRBV9,NA,TRBJ2-3
CASSMGTAPRREYF,TGTGCCAGTAGTATGGGGACAGCCCCCCGGAGGGAGTACTTC,NA,TRBV19,NA,TRBJ2-7
CASSGTSVSYEQYF,TGTGCCAGCAGTGGGACTAGCGTATCCTACGAGCAGTACTTC,few,TRBV28,TRBD2,TRBJ2-7
CASSSMGAIYEQYF,TGTGCCAGCAGCTCCATGGGGGCAATCTACGAGCAGTACTTC,NA,TRBV7-2,NA,TRBJ2-7
CASSTPWRVSTDTQYF,TGTGCCAGCAGCACACCTTGGAGGGTTAGCACAGATACGCAGTATTTT,NA,TRBV28,NA,TRBJ2-3
CASSKGQSNTGELFF,TGTGCCAGTAGTAAAGGACAGTCGAACACCGGGGAGCTGTTTTTT,NA,TRBV19,NA,TRBJ2-2
CASSYGQGGTQYF,TGTGCCAGCAGTTACGGGCAGGGGGGGACCCAGTACTTC,NA,TRBV6-6,NA,TRBJ2-5
CASSLDRVSDQPQHF,TGTGCCAGCAGCCTCGACAGGGTATCCGATCAGCCCCAGCATTTT,once,TRBV7-9,TRBD1,TRBJ1-5
CASSLGTDREQFF,TGCGCCAGCAGCTTAGGGACTGATAGGGAGCAGTTCTTC,NA,TRBV5-1,NA,TRBJ2-1
CASRNPGGPNNSPLHF,TGTGCCAGCAGAAACCCAGGGGGGCCCAACAATTCACCCCTCCACTTT,NA,TRBV2,TRBD1,TRBJ1-6
CASSLGTGVGSPLHF,TGTGCCAGCTCCCTTGGGACAGGGGTGGGTTCACCCCTCCACTTT,NA,TRBV18,TRBD1,TRBJ1-6
CASSITGVVETQYF,TGCGCCAGCAGCATAACAGGGGTCGTGGAGACCCAGTACTTC,NA,TRBV5-1,TRBD1,TRBJ2-5
CASSQGPPDSTYEQYF,TGCGCCAGCAGCCAGGGCCCCCCCGACAGCACCTACGAGCAGTACTTC,NA,TRBV4-1,NA,TRBJ2-7
CASSLGDRGYGYTF,TGCGCCAGCAGCTTGGGAGACAGGGGCTATGGCTACACCTTC,NA,TRBV5-1,TRBD1,TRBJ1-2
CASSLIGGGSSTDTQYF,TGTGCCAGCAGCTTAATTGGGGGGGGGTCCTCCACAGATACGCAGTATTTT,NA,TRBV7-2,TRBD2,TRBJ2-3
CATSKDAGWRDTQYF,TGTGCCACCTCAAAAGACGCTGGGTGGAGAGATACGCAGTATTTT,once,TRBV6-4,NA,TRBJ2-3
CASSEGHQAYEQYF,TGTGCCAGCAGCGAGGGACACCAAGCCTACGAGCAGTACTTC,NA,TRBV11-3,NA,TRBJ2-7
CASILLGVGGLAFF,TGTGCCAGCATCCTTCTGGGCGTGGGGGGCTTGGCTTTCTTT,NA,TRBV7-9,NA,TRBJ1-1
CASSLQVGTYEQYF,TGCGCCAGCAGCTTGCAGGTCGGGACCTACGAGCAGTACTTC,NA,TRBV5-1,NA,TRBJ2-7
CASSYPNYEQYF,TGTGCCAGCAGTTACCCAAACTACGAGCAGTACTTC,NA,TRBV6-2/TRBV6-3,NA,TRBJ2-7
CASSTTSSTDTQYF,TGTGCCAGCAGCACTACGTCTAGCACAGATACGCAGTATTTT,NA,TRBV6-5,NA,TRBJ2-3
CASSLRGGQTDTQYF,TGTGCCAGCAGCTTGAGGGGGGGCCAAACAGATACGCAGTATTTT,NA,TRBV5-6,NA,TRBJ2-3
CASSWVRVSTDTQYF,TGTGCCAGCAGCTGGGTTAGGGTCTCCACAGATACGCAGTATTTT,NA,TRBV9,NA,TRBJ2-3
CATSRGAKSTSTYEQYF,TGTGCCACCAGCAGGGGGGCCAAGAGCACTTCCACGTACGAGCAGTACTTC,NA,TRBV15,NA,TRBJ2-7
CASEGISLLNTEAFF,TGTGCCAGCGAGGGGATCTCCCTTTTGAACACTGAAGCTTTCTTT,NA,TRBV11-3,NA,TRBJ1-1
CASSSSTGELFF,TGTGCCAGCAGCTCCTCCACCGGGGAGCTGTTTTTT,NA,TRBV7-8,NA,TRBJ2-2